These T cell receptor beta chains were read from a single sample in a study of blood T cell repertoires in COVID-19. The table came from immunoSEQ multiplex PCR; TCRdb's copy has only in-frame clones and leaves some out. Of more than 250,000 clones listed, roughly 87% are singletons. The sample was peripheral blood. These TCRs come from a man aged 50 or older with active or convalescent COVID-19. Both conserved end residues are part of each CDR3. The order of the fields is clone size, V gene, D gene, J gene, CDR3 DNA, CDR3 protein. A D gene is named only where the DNA matches it firmly. Expanded clones are given a class, and other clones once, few, many or no size at all.

abundance: -; v_gene: TRBV7-2; d_gene: -; j_gene: TRBJ2-3; CDR3nt: TGTGCCAGCAGCCCTGGTGGCGGGGTCACAGATACGCAGTATTTT; CDR3aa: CASSPGGGVTDTQYF
abundance: -; v_gene: TRBV5-5; d_gene: -; j_gene: TRBJ2-6; CDR3nt: TGTGCCAGCAGCTTATACAGCTCTGGGGCCAACGTCCTGACTTTC; CDR3aa: CASSLYSSGANVLTF
abundance: -; v_gene: TRBV7-2; d_gene: TRBD1; j_gene: TRBJ2-3; CDR3nt: TGTGCCAGCAGCTCGGCCCGGGACAGGGGGCAAGTAGGTCCAGATACGCAGTATTTT; CDR3aa: CASSSARDRGQVGPDTQYF
abundance: -; v_gene: TRBV7-8; d_gene: -; j_gene: TRBJ2-1; CDR3nt: TGTGCCAGCAGCTTAGGGGTCGAGGATGAGCAGTTCTTC; CDR3aa: CASSLGVEDEQFF
abundance: -; v_gene: TRBV24-1; d_gene: TRBD1; j_gene: TRBJ1-1; CDR3nt: TGTGCCACCAGTGATGCGGACAGGGAGGGAACTGAAGCTTTCTTT; CDR3aa: CATSDADREGTEAFF
abundance: -; v_gene: TRBV10-3; d_gene: TRBD1; j_gene: TRBJ1-1; CDR3nt: TGTGCCATCAGCACGGACAGGGGGAACACTGAAGCTTTCTTT; CDR3aa: CAISTDRGNTEAFF
abundance: -; v_gene: TRBV11-2; d_gene: TRBD2; j_gene: TRBJ2-1; CDR3nt: TGTGCCAGCAGCCCAGGGTCCGGACTAGCGGGAGATAGGAATGAGCAGTTCTTC; CDR3aa: CASSPGSGLAGDRNEQFF
abundance: few; v_gene: TRBV6-2/TRBV6-3; d_gene: -; j_gene: TRBJ2-7; CDR3nt: TGTGCCAGCAGTTACGTGCCAGGGCGAGACTCCTACGAGCAGTACTTC; CDR3aa: CASSYVPGRDSYEQYF
abundance: -; v_gene: TRBV3-1/TRBV3-2; d_gene: TRBD1; j_gene: TRBJ1-4; CDR3nt: TGTGCCAGCAGCCAAGTCGACAGGGGGGATGAAAAACTGTTTTTT; CDR3aa: CASSQVDRGDEKLFF
abundance: -; v_gene: TRBV3-1/TRBV3-2; d_gene: TRBD1; j_gene: TRBJ1-4; CDR3nt: TGTGCCAGCAGCCGACAGGGGGCGGGAGAAAAACTGTTTTTT; CDR3aa: CASSRQGAGEKLFF
abundance: -; v_gene: TRBV30; d_gene: -; j_gene: TRBJ1-1; CDR3nt: TGTGCCTCTCAGGGGCGCCAGAACACTGAAGCTTTCTTT; CDR3aa: CASQGRQNTEAFF
abundance: -; v_gene: TRBV7-2; d_gene: TRBD1; j_gene: TRBJ1-1; CDR3nt: TGTGCCAGCAGCCCAGGGACAGGTCTGAACACTGAAGCTTTCTTT; CDR3aa: CASSPGTGLNTEAFF
abundance: -; v_gene: TRBV6-1; d_gene: -; j_gene: TRBJ1-3; CDR3nt: TGTGCCAGCAGTGAATTCGCGTCCTCTGGAAACACCATATATTTT; CDR3aa: CASSEFASSGNTIYF
abundance: -; v_gene: TRBV15; d_gene: -; j_gene: TRBJ2-1; CDR3nt: TGTGCCACCAGCAGAGATTACGGACAATCCGACAATGAGCAGTTCTTC; CDR3aa: CATSRDYGQSDNEQFF
abundance: -; v_gene: TRBV2; d_gene: -; j_gene: TRBJ2-3; CDR3nt: TGTGCCAGCAGGGGGCAGGGGACCTTGGATACGCAGTATTTT; CDR3aa: CASRGQGTLDTQYF
abundance: -; v_gene: TRBV7-9; d_gene: -; j_gene: TRBJ1-2; CDR3nt: TGTGCCAGCAGCTTTGGAGCCGGATCAGATGGCTACACCTTC; CDR3aa: CASSFGAGSDGYTF
abundance: -; v_gene: TRBV6-1; d_gene: -; j_gene: TRBJ1-2; CDR3nt: TGTGCCAGCAGTGAAGGATGGGCAGCCCGAGCTAACTATGGCTACACCTTC; CDR3aa: CASSEGWAARANYGYTF
abundance: -; v_gene: TRBV19; d_gene: TRBD1; j_gene: TRBJ2-1; CDR3nt: TGTGCCAGTAGTTTGGGACAGGGGGCATATTCCTACAATGAGCAGTTCTTC; CDR3aa: CASSLGQGAYSYNEQFF
abundance: -; v_gene: TRBV6-4; d_gene: -; j_gene: TRBJ1-2; CDR3nt: TGTGCCAGCAGTGACTCGCACCGGAACTATGGCTACACCTTC; CDR3aa: CASSDSHRNYGYTF
abundance: -; v_gene: TRBV18; d_gene: TRBD1; j_gene: TRBJ2-5; CDR3nt: TGTGCCAGCTCAGAACAGGGGTTCGAGACCCAGTACTTC; CDR3aa: CASSEQGFETQYF
abundance: -; v_gene: TRBV19; d_gene: -; j_gene: TRBJ2-5; CDR3nt: TGTGCCAGTCCGAGACTAGGTGCCGGGACCCAGTACTTC; CDR3aa: CASPRLGAGTQYF
abundance: -; v_gene: TRBV10-2; d_gene: -; j_gene: TRBJ1-2; CDR3nt: TGCGCCAGCAGTGAACAGGGTTATGGCTACACCTTC; CDR3aa: CASSEQGYGYTF
abundance: -; v_gene: TRBV6-6; d_gene: TRBD2; j_gene: TRBJ2-1; CDR3nt: TGTGCCAGCAGTCCCACACCGGGACTAGCGGGAGGGCCGTTGTCCAATGAGCAGTTCTTC; CDR3aa: CASSPTPGLAGGPLSNEQFF
abundance: -; v_gene: TRBV19; d_gene: TRBD1; j_gene: TRBJ1-1; CDR3nt: TGTGCCAGTAGCACTCGGACAGGGGGCCCTGAAGCTTTCTTT; CDR3aa: CASSTRTGGPEAFF
abundance: -; v_gene: TRBV19; d_gene: TRBD1; j_gene: TRBJ1-6; CDR3nt: TGTGCCAGTAGTCTCACAGGGGACTCACCCCTCCACTTT; CDR3aa: CASSLTGDSPLHF
abundance: -; v_gene: TRBV20-1; d_gene: -; j_gene: TRBJ1-5; CDR3nt: TGCAGTGCTAGTATTGGTCGGAGAAATCAAGCCCAGCATTTT; CDR3aa: CSASIGRRNQAQHF
abundance: -; v_gene: TRBV19; d_gene: -; j_gene: TRBJ2-1; CDR3nt: TGTGCCAGTAGTAAGCCAGTCGACAGTTACAATGAGCAGTTCTTC; CDR3aa: CASSKPVDSYNEQFF
abundance: -; v_gene: TRBV9; d_gene: TRBD2; j_gene: TRBJ2-7; CDR3nt: TGTGCCAGCAGCGTAGGGCTAGCGGGAGAAAGCGAGCAGTACTTC; CDR3aa: CASSVGLAGESEQYF
abundance: -; v_gene: TRBV5-1; d_gene: -; j_gene: TRBJ2-5; CDR3nt: TGCGCCAGCAGCAGGGTCATCCCAGGACAGCCTCCAGAGACCCAGTACTTC; CDR3aa: CASSRVIPGQPPETQYF
abundance: -; v_gene: TRBV4-2; d_gene: -; j_gene: TRBJ1-6; CDR3nt: TGTGCCAGCAGCCAAGTCAGGGCTGGTGATTCACCCCTCCACTTT; CDR3aa: CASSQVRAGDSPLHF
abundance: -; v_gene: TRBV3-1/TRBV3-2; d_gene: TRBD2; j_gene: TRBJ2-5; CDR3nt: TGTGCCAGCAGCACCCGGACTAGCGGGCAAGAGACCCAGTACTTC; CDR3aa: CASSTRTSGQETQYF
abundance: -; v_gene: TRBV29-1; d_gene: TRBD2; j_gene: TRBJ2-5; CDR3nt: TGCAGCGTTATGTCCGCGGGAGGTCAGACCCAGTACTTC; CDR3aa: CSVMSAGGQTQYF
abundance: few; v_gene: TRBV5-6; d_gene: -; j_gene: TRBJ2-7; CDR3nt: TGTGCCAGCAGCCAGGGTACGTACGAGCAGTACTTC; CDR3aa: CASSQGTYEQYF
abundance: -; v_gene: TRBV5-8; d_gene: -; j_gene: TRBJ1-1; CDR3nt: TGTGCCAGCAGCCTGGGAGGTTCGGTGGAGAACACTGAAGCTTTCTTT; CDR3aa: CASSLGGSVENTEAFF